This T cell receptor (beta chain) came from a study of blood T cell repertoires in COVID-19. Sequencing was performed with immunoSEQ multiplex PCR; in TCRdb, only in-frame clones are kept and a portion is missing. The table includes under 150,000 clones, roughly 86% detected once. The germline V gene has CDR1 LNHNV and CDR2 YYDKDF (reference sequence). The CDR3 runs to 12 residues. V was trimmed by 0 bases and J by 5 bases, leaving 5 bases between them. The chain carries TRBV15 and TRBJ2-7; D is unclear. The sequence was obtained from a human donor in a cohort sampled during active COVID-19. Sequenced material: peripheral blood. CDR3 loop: CATSRDVDEQYF. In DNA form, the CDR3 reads TGTGCCACCAGCAGAGATGTAGACGAGCAGTACTTC.